These 26 T cell receptor beta chains were all obtained from the same sample, sequenced in a study of regulatory T cells in long-lasting Graves disease. Indicated time point: newly diagnosed GD, antithyroid drugs for less than 3 months. After RNA was extracted from PBMCs, the TCR library was made from it. Sequencing libraries for TCR beta were prepared with iRepertoire HTBI primers and Arm-PCR of CDR3 regions. TCRdb itself ran the multiplex PCR reads through MiXCR, one entry per CDR3 protein. This repertoire shows 350,000 to 500,000 distinct CDR3 sequences, around 15% found once; its top ten account for 17%. The sample was also reused in another study, on T cells in Graves' hyperthyroidism and ophthalmopathy.

This sample comprised peripheral blood mononuclear cells (PBMCs), obtained at new diagnosis, from a patient treated with antithyroid drugs. The receptors were gathered from a woman aged 45 to 65 with Graves disease.

This clonotype was seen at least ten times. The chain recombines TRBV5-1 with TRBJ2-1; 13 bases fit TRBD2. V dropped 7 bases and J dropped 8; count of bases not matched to a gene: 9. Germline values: CDR1 SGHRS, CDR2 YFSETQ. The length of the CDR3 is 15 residues. For the CDR3, the DNA is TGCGCCAGCGGGATCAGGACTAGCGGGAGATATGAGCAGTTCTTC. Translation gives CASGIRTSGRYEQFF.

V is TRBV9 and J is TRBJ2-1; no reliable D call. Trimming took off 2 bases at V and 4 bases at J, with 7 bases between the two ends. This CDR3 spans 13 amino acids. In germline, CDR1 is SGDLS, CDR2 YYNGEE. The CDR3, as DNA: TGTGCCAGCAGCGTGGCAGTTTACAATGAGCAGTTCTTC. This sequence encodes CASSVAVYNEQFF.

This clonotype occurred many times. The chain uses TRBV20-1 and TRBJ2-7, with 9 bases lining up with TRBD1. Losses at the gene ends were 3 bases for V and 5 bases for J; bases not matched to a gene: 5. CDR3 length equals 13 residues. The germline V gene has CDR1 DFQATT and CDR2 SNEGSKA (reference sequence). CDR3 sequence (DNA): TGCAGTGCTAGTAGGACAGGGGTTAACGAGCAGTACTTC. Its protein product is CSASRTGVNEQYF.

With regard to this clonotype: Here the CDR3 omits its conserved ending phenylalanine or tryptophan, so a read error is the likely source. This chain uses TRBV5-1 with TRBJ2-1; 9 bases are shared with TRBD1. The CDR3 consists of 14 residues. V trimming: 4 bases; J trimming: 6 bases; junction bases outside the gene matches: 5. Germline V gives CDR1 SGHRS, CDR2 YFSETQ. In DNA, the CDR3 is TGCGCCAGCAGCACGGGACAGGGAGTCAATGAGCAGTTCCTC. Amino acids: CASSTGQGVNEQFL.

This clonotype appeared a few times. The CDR3: CSARETTEAFF. For the CDR3, the DNA is TGCAGTGCTAGAGAGACCACTGAAGCTTTCTTT. The chain couples TRBV20-1 to TRBJ1-1; D not certain. The CDR3 extends over 11 amino acids. In germline, CDR1 is DFQATT, CDR2 SNEGSKA (reference sequence). Trimming took off 0 bases at V and 4 bases at J, with 3 bases between the two ends.

This clonotype was recorded at least ten times. The genes are TRBV5-1 and TRBJ2-3; no clear D. V lost 4 bases and J lost 6, with 9 bases in between. The CDR3 consists of 12 residues. Looked up from germline, CDR1 is SGHRS and CDR2 is YFSETQ. This CDR3 is CASSPGEDTQYF. CDR3 bases: TGCGCCAGCAGCCCCGGCGAGGATACGCAGTATTTT.

V and J are TRBV18 and TRBJ2-5; D is unclear. The CDR3 extends over 13 amino acids. V was cut by 3 bases and J by 1 base, with 6 bases left in between. The germline CDR1 and CDR2 sequences are KGHSH and LQKENI. CDR3 DNA: TGTGCCAGCTCACCCAGGAGCCAAGAGACCCAGTACTTC. It yields the protein CASSPRSQETQYF.

V gene TRBV7-2 combines with J gene TRBJ2-3; 15 nucleotides match TRBD2. The CDR3 has 21 residues. Per germline, CDR1 SGHTA and CDR2 FQGNSA. V was pared by 2 bases and J by 1 base, with 13 bases of the junction left unmatched. This chain's CDR3 is CASSLRQGLAGGPGGTDTQYF. The CDR3 bases are TGTGCCAGCAGCTTACGACAAGGACTAGCGGGAGGGCCGGGGGGCACAGATACGCAGTATTTT.

Comment on this clonotype: A read error may explain this, as a much larger clone is one base away. The chain recombines TRBV7-2 with TRBJ2-2; tentatively, D is TRBD2 (5 bases). Germline CDR1 reads SGHTA; CDR2 reads FQGNSA. The length of the CDR3 is 14 residues. For the CDR3, the DNA is TGTGCCAGCAGCTTATATGTGAACACCGGGGAGCCGTTTTTT. The encoded protein is CASSLYVNTGEPFF.

The sample holds a few counts of this clonotype. This chain connects TRBV7-8 to TRBJ1-5, with TRBD1 as a possible D gene (5 bases). The germline V gene encodes CDR1 SGHVS and CDR2 FQNEAQ. V was trimmed by 5 bases and J by 5 bases, leaving 10 bases between them. The CDR3 runs to 13 residues. CDR3 coding DNA: TGTGCCAGCAGCCATACACAGGATCAGCCCCAGCATTTT. Protein: CASSHTQDQPQHF. Together with reference TRBV7-8 and TRBJ1-5, the CDR3 gives the full variable domain: GAGVSQSPRYKVAKRGQDVALRCDPISGHVSLFWYQQALGQGPEFLTYFQNEAQLDKSGLPSDRFFAERPEGSVSTLKIQRTQQEDSAVYLCASSHTQDQPQHFGDGTRLSIL.

This clonotype was recorded at least ten times. This chain uses TRBV3-1 with TRBJ2-5; D remains ambiguous. CDR1 is LGHDT and CDR2 is YNNKEL in the germline V gene (reference sequence). There are 13 residues in the CDR3. V was clipped by 2 bases and J by 0 bases, with 4 bases between them. The CDR3: CASSQQYQETQYF. DNA for the CDR3: TGTGCCAGCAGCCAACAGTACCAAGAGACCCAGTACTTC.

This clonotype has a count of ten or more. The chain links TRBV19 to TRBJ2-1; 10 bases agree with TRBD1. V shed 1 base and J 8 bases; nucleotides not matched to a gene: 2. CDR3 length: 14 residues. Germline CDR1 reads LNHDA; CDR2 reads SQIVND (reference sequence). DNA for the CDR3: TGTGCCAGTAGTATAGGACAGGGGGCGGATGAGCAGTTCTTC. As protein: CASSIGQGADEQFF.

The table lists this clonotype with many counts. The rearrangement uses TRBV2 and TRBJ1-4; 11 bases agree with TRBD1. From germline, CDR1 is SNHLY and CDR2 FYNNEI. The CDR3 totals 15 residues. With V trimmed by 1 base and J by 7 bases, 2 bases remained unmatched. In DNA form, the CDR3 reads TGTGCCAGCAGTGAAGACGGGACAGGGGGTGAAAAACTGTTTTTT. It is translated as CASSEDGTGGEKLFF.

The V call is TRBV19, the J call TRBJ1-5; tentative D call: TRBD1 (5 bases). The CDR3 is 17 residues long. The germline V gene has CDR1 LNHDA and CDR2 SQIVND (reference sequence). Trimming pared 0 bases from V and 3 bases from J, leaving 15 bases between. CDR3 in amino acids: CASSIDLVAGANQPQHF. CDR3 nucleotides: TGTGCCAGTAGTATAGATCTAGTTGCTGGGGCCAATCAGCCCCAGCATTTT.

At least ten counts were recorded for this clonotype. The chain carries TRBV6-1 and TRBJ1-1; D is perhaps TRBD1 (5 bases). Trimming shortened V by 10 bases and J by 6 bases, and 24 bases separated the two germline ends. This CDR3 is built from 15 residues. CDR1 MNHNS and CDR2 SASEGT come from the germline V gene. The CDR3 sequence is CATASEERGLPEAFF. CDR3 in DNA: TGTGCCACTGCCAGCGAAGAAAGGGGCCTGCCTGAAGCTTTCTTT.

This clonotype was observed a handful of times. This chain connects TRBV25-1 to TRBJ2-2, with D maybe TRBD2 (6 bases). Trimming took off 4 bases at V and 5 bases at J, with 11 bases between the two ends. Per germline, CDR1 MGHDK and CDR2 SYGVNS. The length of the CDR3 is 14 residues. CDR3 loop: CASSARAGTGELFF. For the CDR3, the DNA is TGTGCCAGCAGTGCCCGGGCGGGGACCGGGGAGCTGTTTTTT. Full variable domain (remainder filled in from reference TRBV25-1 and TRBJ2-2): EADIYQTPRYLVIGTGKKITLECSQTMGHDKMYWYQQDPGMELHLIHYSYGVNSTEKGDLSSESTVSRIRTEHFPLTLESARPSHTSQYLCASSARAGTGELFFGEGSRLTVL.

This clonotype has a handful of counts. This chain joins TRBV25-1 and TRBJ2-3; the D is unclear. Germline loops: CDR1 MGHDK, CDR2 SYGVNS. V gave up 4 bases and J gave up 1 base, with 12 bases separating them. The CDR3 contains 15 residues. The CDR3 loop is CASSGRPRGTDTQYF. The CDR3 nucleotides are TGTGCCAGCAGTGGACGTCCTAGAGGCACAGATACGCAGTATTTT.

This clonotype was observed at least ten times. The chain uses TRBV24-1 and TRBJ2-7; TRBD1 might be the D (6 bases). The CDR3 loop spans 15 amino acids. The V and J ends lost 2 bases and 3 bases respectively, with 13 bases between them. CDR1 and CDR2 (germline): KGHDR, SFDVKD. The CDR3 coding sequence is TGTGCCACCAGTGATTCCAGGACAGCGGACTACGAGCAGTACTTC. Translated: CATSDSRTADYEQYF.

This clonotype was found many times. The chain is built from TRBV6-5 and TRBJ1-3, with 8 positions matching TRBD1. Germline V gene lookup returns CDR1 MNHEY and CDR2 SVGAGI. J gave up 4 bases and V 0 bases, and 5 bases lay outside the gene matches. This CDR3 has 16 residues. CDR3 in amino acids: CASSYSTGQGGNTIYF. The CDR3 nucleotides are TGTGCCAGCAGTTACTCGACAGGACAGGGCGGAAACACCATATATTTT.

This clonotype was seen only a few times. The chain is built from TRBV5-1 and TRBJ2-7; maybe TRBD1 (6 bases). V was cut by 0 bases and J by 3 bases, with 13 bases left in between. Germline lookup yields CDR1 SGHRS and CDR2 YFSETQ. This CDR3 is built from 15 residues. The CDR3 region has the DNA TGCGCCAGCAGCTTGGAATCAGGGGCTCTCTACGAGCAGTACTTC. Its protein is CASSLESGALYEQYF.

The chain joins TRBV7-9 to TRBJ2-4; 7 nucleotides match TRBD1. Germline assignment: CDR1 SEHNR and CDR2 FQNEAQ (reference sequence). The length of the CDR3 is 16 residues. The junction had 7 bases not matched to a gene; V was cut back by 5 bases and J by 0 bases. The CDR3 DNA reads as TGTGCCAGCAGCGATACAGGGGCCCTAGCCAAAAACATTCAGTACTTC. Amino acids: CASSDTGALAKNIQYF.

This sequence joins TRBV5-5 and TRBJ1-4; D is undetermined. The V gene's germline CDR1 is SGHKS and CDR2 YYEKEE (reference sequence). The length of the CDR3 is 14 residues. Trimming removed 3 bases at V and 5 bases at J, with 11 bases between. CDR3 sequence (DNA): TGTGCCAGCAGCTCCGGAGCTCCCAATGAAAAACTGTTTTTT. Protein sequence: CASSSGAPNEKLFF.

This clonotype occurred many times. The chain employs TRBV3-1 and TRBJ2-5; no definite D call. Germline V gives CDR1 LGHDT, CDR2 YNNKEL (reference sequence). The CDR3 is 12 amino acids. The V and J ends lost 2 bases and 2 bases respectively, with 3 bases between them. In DNA form, the CDR3 reads TGTGCCAGCAGCCAACTACAAGAGACCCAGTACTTC. Protein: CASSQLQETQYF.

This clonotype occurred many times. This rearrangement joins TRBV5-1 to TRBJ2-5; unclear D gene. The CDR3 runs 15 residues. Trimming cost V 0 bases and J 5 bases, with 14 bases left between them. Germline V gene sequence: CDR1 SGHRS, CDR2 YFSETQ. The CDR3, as DNA: TGCGCCAGCAGCTTGGCCTCGCCGTTGGGGGAGACCCAGTACTTC. This gives the protein CASSLASPLGETQYF. The full variable domain, its missing parts supplied by reference TRBV5-1 and TRBJ2-5, is KAGVTQTPRYLIKTRGQQVTLSCSPISGHRSVSWYQQTPGQGLQFLFEYFSETQRNKGNFPGRFSGRQFSNSRSEMNVSTLELGDSALYLCASSLASPLGETQYFGPGTRLLVL.

This clonotype has more than one count but fewer than ten. V usage is TRBV3-1 and J usage is TRBJ2-3; TRBD2 might be the D (6 bases). Trimming stripped 0 bases from V and 2 bases from J, with 21 bases between. Germline V gene data show CDR1 as LGHDT and CDR2 as YNNKEL (reference sequence). The CDR3 totals 19 residues. The CDR3 DNA is TGTGCCAGCAGCCAAGAAACAGTGGCTAGCGCTTCCTACACAGATACGCAGTATTTT. Translation gives CASSQETVASASYTDTQYF.

This clonotype was observed many times. The genes are TRBV28 and TRBJ1-4; weak D call: TRBD1 (5 bases). The V and J ends lost 11 bases and 3 bases respectively, with 19 bases between them. CDR3 length equals 15 residues. Germline assignment: CDR1 MDHEN and CDR2 SYDVKM. For the CDR3, the DNA is TGTGCCGCGGTCCAAGGGGCAGCCTCTAATGAAAAACTGTTTTTT. Translation gives CAAVQGAASNEKLFF.